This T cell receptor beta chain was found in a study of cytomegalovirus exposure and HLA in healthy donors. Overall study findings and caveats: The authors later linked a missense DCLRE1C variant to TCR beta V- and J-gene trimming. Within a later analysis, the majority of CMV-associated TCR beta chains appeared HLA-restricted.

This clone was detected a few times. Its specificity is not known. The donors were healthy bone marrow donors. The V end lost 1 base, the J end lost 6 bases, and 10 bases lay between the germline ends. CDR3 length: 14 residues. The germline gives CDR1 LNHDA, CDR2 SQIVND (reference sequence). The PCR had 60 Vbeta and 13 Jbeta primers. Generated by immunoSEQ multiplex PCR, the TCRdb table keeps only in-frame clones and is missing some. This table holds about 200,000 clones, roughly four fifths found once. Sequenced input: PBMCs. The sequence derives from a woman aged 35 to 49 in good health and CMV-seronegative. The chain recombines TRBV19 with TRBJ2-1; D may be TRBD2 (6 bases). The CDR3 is CASSIGSGGNEQFF. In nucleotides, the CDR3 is TGTGCCAGTAGTATAGGGTCCGGGGGCAATGAGCAGTTCTTC.